Listed here are 29 T cell receptor beta chains from one sample, sequenced in a study of cytomegalovirus exposure and HLA in healthy donors. Primers: 60 Vbeta forward and 13 Jbeta reverse. Using immunoSEQ multiplex PCR, the repertoire was profiled, and TCRdb retains in-frame clones only, with some absent. The sample has fewer than 85,000 clones. Sequences were obtained from PBMCs. The receptors stem from a man in his fifties in good health and CMV-seropositive.

V is TRBV28 and J is TRBJ1-6, with TRBD1 matching 7 bases. CDR3 length: 15 residues. In germline, CDR1 is MDHEN, CDR2 SYDVKM. V dropped 11 bases and J dropped 0; count of bases not matched to a gene: 7. The CDR3 spells CAGTTGSSYNSPLHF. The CDR3 coding sequence is TGTGCCGGAACGACAGGGAGCTCCTATAATTCACCCCTCCACTTT. Complete variable domain (other parts from reference TRBV28 and TRBJ1-6): DVKVTQSSRYLVKRTGEKVFLECVQDMDHENMFWYRQDPGLGLRLIYFSYDVKMKEKGDIPEGYSVSREKKERFSLILESASTNQTSMYLCAGTTGSSYNSPLHFGNGTRLTVT.

This chain links TRBV7-8 with TRBJ2-1; D is ambiguous. This CDR3 has 15 amino acids. CDR1 SGHVS and CDR2 FQNEAQ come from the germline V gene. Trimming shortened V by 0 bases and J by 0 bases, and 6 bases separated the two germline ends. The CDR3: CASSLALSSYNEQFF. The CDR3 DNA reads as TGTGCCAGCAGCTTAGCCCTGAGCTCCTACAATGAGCAGTTCTTC.

The J gene is TRBJ2-3, the V gene TRBV5-1, with 15 bases matching TRBD2. Germline loops: CDR1 SGHRS, CDR2 YFSETQ. The CDR3 totals 17 residues. With 2 bases clipped from V and 4 bases from J, the junction kept 5 bases outside the gene matches. This chain's CDR3 is CASSLGLAGGRPDTQYF. The CDR3 region has the DNA TGCGCCAGCAGCTTAGGACTAGCGGGGGGGCGACCAGATACGCAGTATTTT. Together with reference TRBV5-1 and TRBJ2-3, the CDR3 gives the full variable domain: KAGVTQTPRYLIKTRGQQVTLSCSPISGHRSVSWYQQTPGQGLQFLFEYFSETQRNKGNFPGRFSGRQFSNSRSEMNVSTLELGDSALYLCASSLGLAGGRPDTQYFGPGTRLTVL.

The gene calls are TRBV6-5 and TRBJ2-7; maybe TRBD2 (6 bases). In germline, CDR1 is MNHEY, CDR2 SVGAGI. The CDR3 extends over 14 amino acids. The V gene lost 7 bases and the J gene lost 2 bases, with 15 bases spanning the gap. The DNA for the CDR3 is TGTGCCAGCACCCCGGAGGGCGAAGCCTACGAGCAGTACTTC. Translated: CASTPEGEAYEQYF.

The J gene is TRBJ2-7, the V gene TRBV19; 7 nucleotides agree with TRBD1. V trimming: 5 bases; J trimming: 4 bases; junction bases outside the gene matches: 5. The CDR3 length is 13 residues. Germline V gives CDR1 LNHDA, CDR2 SQIVND (reference sequence). CDR3 bases: TGTGCCAGTAGTCGCCAGGGGGTTTACGAGCAGTACTTC. This encodes CASSRQGVYEQYF.

The chain has TRBV2 and TRBJ2-5, with D tentatively TRBD1 (5 bases). Trimming shortened V by 1 base and J by 5 bases, and 17 bases separated the two germline ends. The germline CDR1 and CDR2 sequences are SNHLY and FYNNEI. CDR3 length equals 16 residues. The CDR3: CASSEVGPPKQETQYF. The CDR3, as DNA: TGTGCCAGCAGTGAAGTGGGGCCGCCAAAACAGGAGACCCAGTACTTC.

The chain recombines TRBV5-1 with TRBJ2-1; 10 nucleotides match TRBD1. V shed 0 bases, J shed 7 bases, and the junction held 4 bases outside the gene matches. CDR1 SGHRS and CDR2 YFSETQ come from the germline V gene. This CDR3 has 15 residues. In nucleotides, the CDR3 is TGCGCCAGCAGCTTGGGACAGGGGGCGTTAAATGAGCAGTTCTTC. Translation: CASSLGQGALNEQFF.

The V call is TRBV5-1, the J call TRBJ1-1, with 10 bases lining up with TRBD1. J was trimmed by 2 bases and V by 3 bases; bases with no gene match: 1. The CDR3 is made up of 14 amino acids. Per the germline V gene, CDR1 is SGHRS and CDR2 is YFSETQ. The CDR3 nucleotides are TGCGCCAGCAGCTGGACAGGGGGAAACACTGAAGCTTTCTTT. Translated, it gives CASSWTGGNTEAFF.

The J gene is TRBJ1-1, the V gene TRBV5-1; D gene uncertain. The CDR3 is made up of 16 amino acids. The V gene's germline CDR1 is SGHRS and CDR2 YFSETQ. V was shortened by 0 bases and J by 0 bases, with 12 bases between the two germline ends. CDR3 amino acids: CASSLAAGDMNTEAFF. DNA for the CDR3: TGCGCCAGCAGCTTGGCGGCGGGAGACATGAACACTGAAGCTTTCTTT.

The rearrangement joins TRBV29-1 to TRBJ1-2, with a possible D match to TRBD1 (6 bases). With 6 bases removed from V and 2 bases from J, the gap between germline ends came to 7 bases. This CDR3 contains 11 residues. Germline V lookup: CDR1 SQVTM, CDR2 ANQGSEA. The CDR3 loop reads CSVQGNYGYTF. Written as DNA, the CDR3 is TGCAGCGTCCAGGGGAACTATGGCTACACCTTC.

The chain has TRBV28 and TRBJ1-5, with 9 bases that match TRBD1. J was trimmed by 8 bases and V by 5 bases; bases with no gene match: 10. The CDR3 has 15 amino acids. Germline CDR1 reads MDHEN; CDR2 reads SYDVKM. CDR3 in DNA: TGTGCCAGCAGTACAGGGGGCGCCGTAGTAGAGCCCCAGCATTTT. It encodes CASSTGGAVVEPQHF.

CDR3 sequence: CASSLDSSGNTIYF. The DNA of the CDR3 is TGTGCCAGCAGTCTGGACAGCTCTGGAAACACCATATATTTT. The chain has TRBV5-4 and TRBJ1-3; D is possibly TRBD1 (6 bases). Germline lookup yields CDR1 SGHNT and CDR2 YYREEE (reference sequence). V gave up 5 bases and J gave up 0 bases, with 9 bases separating them. The CDR3 extends over 14 amino acids.

This chain joins TRBV5-6 and TRBJ1-1; maybe TRBD1 (6 bases). Germline V lookup: CDR1 SGHDT, CDR2 YYEEEE. The V and J ends lost 0 bases and 5 bases respectively, with 14 bases between them. CDR3 length equals 15 residues. The CDR3: CASSLGQEVRTEAFF. In DNA, the CDR3 is TGTGCCAGCAGCTTGGGACAGGAGGTGAGAACTGAAGCTTTCTTT.

For the CDR3, the DNA is TGTGCCAGCAGCCCTGAACAGGGCCCGAATTCACCCCTCCACTTT. It is translated as CASSPEQGPNSPLHF. The chain couples TRBV4-2 to TRBJ1-6; maybe TRBD1 (6 bases). V lost 4 bases and J 7 bases, leaving 14 bases between the germline ends. The CDR3 is 15 amino acids. Germline CDR1 is LGHNA and CDR2 is YNFKEQ.

The V call is TRBV5-1, the J call TRBJ2-2, with TRBD1 identical over 9 bases. This CDR3 is built from 18 residues. The junction had 8 bases not matched to a gene; V was cut back by 0 bases and J by 2 bases. The germline CDR1 and CDR2 sequences are SGHRS and YFSETQ. CDR3 DNA: TGCGCCAGCAGCTTGGATGCTAGACAGGGGGATAACACCGGGGAGCTGTTTTTT. Amino acid sequence: CASSLDARQGDNTGELFF.

The chain combines TRBV15 with TRBJ2-7, with D tentatively TRBD2 (6 bases). V shed 0 bases and J shed 3 bases, with 18 bases lying between them. The germline gives CDR1 LNHNV, CDR2 YYDKDF (reference sequence). The CDR3 spans 17 residues. CDR3 sequence: CATSRDRGLTALYEQYF. The CDR3 DNA reads as TGTGCCACCAGCAGAGATAGGGGACTCACCGCCCTCTACGAGCAGTACTTC.

CDR3 nucleotide sequence: TGTGCCTGGACTAGCGGGGGCCAAGAGACCCAGTACTTC. It yields the protein CAWTSGGQETQYF. V usage is TRBV30 and J usage is TRBJ2-5; TRBD2 aligns across 10 bases. CDR1 is GTSNPN and CDR2 is SVGIG in the germline V gene (reference sequence). V trimming: 4 bases; J trimming: 1 base; junction bases outside the gene matches: 0. The CDR3 has 13 amino acids.

The chain couples TRBV9 to TRBJ2-3, with a tentative D call TRBD2 (5 bases). This CDR3 has 13 residues. V lost 0 bases, J lost 6 bases, and 8 bases lay in between. Germline V gene sequence: CDR1 SGDLS, CDR2 YYNGEE. CDR3 sequence (DNA): TGTGCCAGCAGCGTAGAGACGGGGGATACGCAGTATTTT. It specifies CASSVETGDTQYF.

This chain links TRBV6-5 with TRBJ1-5, with D perhaps TRBD1 (6 bases). The V end lost 4 bases, the J end lost 2 bases, and 15 bases lay between the germline ends. The germline V gene encodes CDR1 MNHEY and CDR2 SVGAGI. This CDR3 is 16 amino acids long. The CDR3 DNA sequence: TGTGCCAGCAGTTCCGGCACAGGGTTGGGCAATCAGCCCCAGCATTTT. This translates into CASSSGTGLGNQPQHF.

This chain uses TRBV29-1 with TRBJ1-1, with 9 positions matching TRBD1. This CDR3 has 16 amino acids. Unmatched junction bases numbered 13, after V lost 4 bases and J lost 4 bases. Germline lookup yields CDR1 SQVTM and CDR2 ANQGSEA. As DNA, the CDR3 is TGCAGCGTTGGCCGGATGGACAGGGGCGAGGGCACTGAAGCTTTCTTT. Protein: CSVGRMDRGEGTEAFF.

This chain connects TRBV5-6 to TRBJ2-2; possible D gene TRBD2, 5 bases. With 3 bases removed from V and 5 bases from J, the gap between germline ends came to 17 bases. This CDR3 is built from 16 residues. The germline gives CDR1 SGHDT, CDR2 YYEEEE. CDR3 protein: CASSSVDPSGTGELFF. The CDR3 DNA reads as TGTGCCAGCAGCTCGGTTGATCCCTCGGGGACCGGGGAGCTGTTTTTT.

The rearrangement joins TRBV5-1 to TRBJ2-1, with 11 bases lining up with TRBD2. Germline CDR1 reads SGHRS; CDR2 reads YFSETQ. With V trimmed by 0 bases and J by 4 bases, 9 bases remained unmatched. The CDR3 extends over 18 amino acids. CDR3 sequence (DNA): TGCGCCAGCAGCTTGGCTGGGTGGGGGACTAGCGGTTACAATGAGCAGTTCTTC. Translated: CASSLAGWGTSGYNEQFF.

The CDR3 reads CASSVNGGSEAFF. Written as DNA, the CDR3 is TGTGCCAGCAGTGTTAACGGGGGATCTGAAGCTTTCTTT. The chain uses TRBV6-1 and TRBJ1-1, with a possible D match to TRBD1 (5 bases). V was cut by 4 bases and J by 6 bases, with 12 bases left in between. This CDR3 region has 13 residues. Germline CDR1 is MNHNS and CDR2 is SASEGT.

The chain has TRBV18 and TRBJ2-6, with TRBD1 matching 8 bases. The trim removed 2 bases at V and 6 bases at J, leaving 6 bases unmatched. This CDR3 spans 16 amino acids. The germline gives CDR1 KGHSH, CDR2 LQKENI. The CDR3: CASSPSPTGAANVLTF. The CDR3 DNA reads TGTGCCAGCTCACCATCCCCGACAGGGGCGGCCAACGTCCTGACTTTC.

This chain joins TRBV19 and TRBJ1-1, with 9 bases fitting TRBD1. The length of the CDR3 is 16 residues. The germline V gene has CDR1 LNHDA and CDR2 SQIVND (reference sequence). After removal of 5 bases from V and 2 bases from J, the junction contained 9 bases not matched to a gene. The CDR3 DNA sequence: TGTGCCAGTAGTTGGGGACAGGGAAAAGGAAACACTGAAGCTTTCTTT. Its translation: CASSWGQGKGNTEAFF.

V gene TRBV4-1 combines with J gene TRBJ1-1; maybe TRBD1 (6 bases). V gave up 0 bases and J gave up 8 bases, with 16 bases separating them. The CDR3 sequence is 15 residues long. The germline V gene encodes CDR1 MGHRA and CDR2 YSYEKL. The CDR3 bases are TGCGCCAGCAGCCAAGAGGGGGCCAGGGGAAACGAAGCTTTCTTT. The encoded protein is CASSQEGARGNEAFF.

Its frequency marks this clone as medium-sized (0.01 to 0.1%). This chain links TRBV4-1 with TRBJ2-5, with D perhaps TRBD1 (5 bases). CDR1 is MGHRA and CDR2 is YSYEKL in the germline V gene. This CDR3 is 16 amino acids long. V shed 1 base and J shed 2 bases, with 14 bases lying between them. CDR3 sequence: CASSQGGRENQETQYF. For the CDR3, the DNA is TGCGCCAGCAGCCAAGGAGGCAGGGAAAATCAAGAGACCCAGTACTTC.

This chain uses TRBV5-1 with TRBJ2-2, with D hard to call. This CDR3 comprises 13 residues. Trimming removed 4 bases from V and 4 bases from J, with 8 bases in between. Germline CDR1 reads SGHRS; CDR2 reads YFSETQ. CDR3: CASSLTVTGELFF. The CDR3 bases are TGCGCCAGCAGCCTCACAGTCACCGGGGAGCTGTTTTTT.

V and J are TRBV7-9 and TRBJ1-2; 7 nucleotides align to TRBD1. After removal of 4 bases from V and 2 bases from J, the junction contained 7 bases not matched to a gene. Germline lookup yields CDR1 SEHNR and CDR2 FQNEAQ (reference sequence). The length of the CDR3 is 15 residues. The CDR3 sequence: CASSSSGTENYGYTF. The CDR3 coding sequence is TGTGCCAGCAGCTCCTCCGGGACAGAAAACTATGGCTACACCTTC.